The TCR beta chain described here comes from a study of blood T cells in healthy people across ages. On the study more broadly: The template switching approach captured approximately one barcoded beta molecule for every two T cells.

Russia was home to the donors, healthy Caucasian individuals aged roughly 6 to 90. With regard to this clonotype: Its antigen is undetermined.

General study findings and limits: While age rose, TCR beta diversity per million T cells dropped in a roughly linear way.

With a J-beta primer mix and a sample-barcoded 5' primer, a second PCR ran about 7 to 12 cycles. TCRdb independently ran MiXCR on the 5' RACE reads; one entry per CDR3 protein. The sample lists about 730,000 distinct CDR3 sequences, around 40% occurring once. Trimming cost V 3 bases and J 15 bases; bases outside gene matches: 7. The CDR3 is 12 amino acids. Looked up from germline, CDR1 is KGHDR and CDR2 is SFDVKD. Sequencing input: blood. The clonotype originates from a woman aged 60-75 years in good health. The chain couples TRBV24-1 to TRBJ2-1, with 7 bases aligning to TRBD1. The CDR3 sequence: CATSDLDRPRFF. The CDR3 DNA reads TGTGCCACCAGTGATCTGGACAGGCCGAGGTTCTTC.